The entry below gives a single T cell receptor (beta chain) sequence along with its context. Its specificity is not known. The sample originates from a study of cytomegalovirus exposure and HLA in healthy donors. Whole-study context: Out of about 190 million T cells, an earlier analysis found over 100 million unique TCR beta sequences in total. General study points: Productive rates of about 90% or about 30% were seen for most TCR beta V segments in an earlier analysis.

Primers: 60 Vbeta forward and 13 Jbeta reverse. Clones were read by immunoSEQ multiplex PCR, and TCRdb kept only the in-frame ones, dropping some. There are approximately 140,000 clones in the sample; around 79% occur only once, and about 3.5% lies in the top ten. Trimming cost V 7 bases and J 7 bases; bases outside gene matches: 9. The CDR3 sequence is 13 residues long. The germline V gene encodes CDR1 SQVTM and CDR2 ANQGSEA. J is TRBJ2-2 and V is TRBV29-1; 7 nucleotides match TRBD1. Specimen: PBMCs. This TCR was sampled from a human donor in good health. CDR3: CSARTGFGGELFF. The CDR3 DNA is TGCAGCGCAAGGACAGGCTTTGGCGGGGAGCTGTTTTTT.